Given below is one T cell receptor (beta chain) in context. One entry per CDR3 protein, called by TCRdb with MiXCR from the 5' RACE reads. The sample lists tens of thousands of distinct CDR3 sequences, about 19% seen once, with approximately 2.9% in the top ten. V trimming: 6 bases; J trimming: 9 bases; junction bases outside the gene matches: 13. CDR1 and CDR2 (germline): MNHEY, SVGEGT. CDR3 size: 15 residues. The TCR sequence derives from a female donor with breast cancer. The sequencing sample was made of naive CD4+ T cells sorted from a lymph node. Subset of the sample: naive CD4+ T cells, CD4+CD45RA+CD25-. The chain employs TRBV6-2 or TRBV6-3 and TRBJ2-7; TRBD2 matches at 11 bases. CDR3 sequence reads: CASSPIRLTSGGQYF. CDR3 DNA: TGTGCCAGCAGCCCGATTCGTCTAACTAGCGGGGGGCAGTACTTC.